These T cell receptor beta chains were read from a single sample in a study of blood T cell repertoires in COVID-19. Libraries were prepared by immunoSEQ multiplex PCR; TCRdb keeps only in-frame clonotypes and omits some of them. The table shows 200,000 to 250,000 clones, with roughly nine tenths occurring only once. The sequenced sample was peripheral blood. These receptor sequences come from a man aged 60 to 75 with COVID-19, enrolled during active disease. Each CDR3 is given with its conserved first and last residue.

V	CDR3
TRBV19	CASSPQSTRPLGQYF
TRBV5-1	CASSDGRIGEGPFF
TRBV5-1	CASSLEEATGGKLFF
TRBV3-1/TRBV3-2	CASSQDHRGRGAEAFF
TRBV7-2	CASSQTVGGGTDTQYF
TRBV11-2	CASSLGQGSNSYTF
TRBV7-8	CASSLAGRDQPQHF
TRBV19	CASSLSIGTGAYEQYF
TRBV6-5	CASSPFPGNTIYF
TRBV12-3/TRBV12-4	CASRGLDNSPLHF
TRBV3-1/TRBV3-2	CASSPLGAYGYTF
TRBV7-2	CASSGRESGELFF